One sample yielded the 27 T cell receptor beta chains listed below, sequenced in a study of blood T cell repertoires in COVID-19. Produced via immunoSEQ multiplex PCR; TCRdb's table is partial and in-frame only. This sample has under 250,000 clones, with just under 90% found just once. The sequenced material came from peripheral blood. Every receptor here comes from a man aged 30-40 years with COVID-19, enrolled during active disease.

The rearrangement links TRBV5-4 to TRBJ2-1; 8 positions agree with TRBD2. Germline V gene data show CDR1 as SGHNT and CDR2 as YYREEE (reference sequence). The CDR3 length is 15 residues. The V and J ends lost 1 base and 7 bases, in that order; junction bases with no gene match: 7. CDR3 nucleotide sequence: TGTGCCAGCAGCTTGACATTAGCGGGGCAGAATGAGCAGTTCTTC. This codes for CASSLTLAGQNEQFF. Filled out from reference TRBV5-4 and TRBJ2-1, the complete variable domain reads ETGVTQSPTHLIKTRGQQVTLRCSSQSGHNTVSWYQQALGQGPQFIFQYYREEENGRGNFPPRFSGLQFPNYSSELNVNALELDDSALYLCASSLTLAGQNEQFFGPGTRLTVL.

Of note for this clone: This sample also contains other DNA sequences that code for the same CDR3. The DNA for the CDR3 is TGTGCCAGCAGAACCCAGGGGAACACTGAAGCTTTCTTT. Encoded protein: CASRTQGNTEAFF. V gene TRBV27 combines with J gene TRBJ1-1; a possible D gene is TRBD1 (5 bases). V was trimmed by 6 bases and J by 1 base, leaving 9 bases between them. Germline values: CDR1 MNHEY, CDR2 SMNVEV (reference sequence). The CDR3 is made up of 13 amino acids.

The table lists this clone with a count of one. The chain joins TRBV27 to TRBJ1-1, with 8 positions matching TRBD1. Germline lookup yields CDR1 MNHEY and CDR2 SMNVEV (reference sequence). The junction had 6 bases not matched to a gene; V was cut back by 1 base and J by 5 bases. The CDR3 is 15 residues long. CDR3 nucleotide sequence: TGTGCCAGCAGTTTATGGGCAGGGGGCCGGACTGAAGCTTTCTTT. Its translation: CASSLWAGGRTEAFF.

J is TRBJ1-6 and V is TRBV5-5, with 9 bases identical to TRBD1. The CDR3 length is 17 residues. The V segment lost 5 bases and the J segment 6 bases; nucleotides outside the gene matches: 12. Per the germline V gene, CDR1 is SGHKS and CDR2 is YYEKEE (reference sequence). The CDR3 spells CASSYHIRTGVNSPLHF. In DNA form, the CDR3 reads TGTGCCAGCAGTTACCACATAAGGACAGGGGTTAATTCACCCCTCCACTTT.

The gene calls are TRBV19 and TRBJ1-2; 8 nucleotides match TRBD1. V was pared by 5 bases and J by 5 bases, with 16 bases of the junction left unmatched. Germline V gene data show CDR1 as LNHDA and CDR2 as SQIVND (reference sequence). This CDR3 has 17 residues. The CDR3 sequence: CASSVVPGQAAFYGYTF. The CDR3 bases are TGTGCCAGTAGTGTTGTTCCGGGACAGGCGGCTTTTTATGGCTACACCTTC.

This chain connects TRBV2 to TRBJ1-1; possible D gene TRBD1, 6 bases. CDR3 length equals 16 residues. V dropped 2 bases and J dropped 5 bases, with 18 bases sitting between them. Germline CDR1 is SNHLY and CDR2 is FYNNEI. The CDR3 reads CASSESPGGRRTEAFF. Written as DNA, the CDR3 is TGTGCCAGCAGTGAAAGTCCGGGGGGGCGACGGACTGAAGCTTTCTTT.

Points on this clone: The germline gene is not matched at one end of the junction; a read error may be the cause. This rearrangement joins TRBV25-1 to TRBJ1-2, with unresolved D. The CDR3 is 13 amino acids. CDR1 MGHDK and CDR2 SYGVNS come from the germline V gene. In DNA, the CDR3 is TGTGCCAGCAGTGACTCCCCCCTAACAGATATCCTCTTC. This gives the protein CASSDSPLTDILF.

The chain carries TRBV5-1 and TRBJ1-1, with TRBD1 matching 7 bases. The CDR3 is 14 amino acids. Germline assignment: CDR1 SGHRS and CDR2 YFSETQ. With 3 bases clipped from V and 0 bases from J, the junction kept 2 bases outside the gene matches. The CDR3 is CASSWDRMNTEAFF. The CDR3 bases are TGCGCCAGCAGCTGGGACAGAATGAACACTGAAGCTTTCTTT. The full variable domain, in which reference TRBV5-1 and TRBJ1-1 provide the parts outside the CDR3, is KAGVTQTPRYLIKTRGQQVTLSCSPISGHRSVSWYQQTPGQGLQFLFEYFSETQRNKGNFPGRFSGRQFSNSRSEMNVSTLELGDSALYLCASSWDRMNTEAFFGQGTRLTVV.

The chain carries TRBV7-2 and TRBJ2-1, with 12 bases identical to TRBD2. Losses at the gene ends were 2 bases for V and 7 bases for J; bases not matched to a gene: 3. The germline gives CDR1 SGHTA, CDR2 FQGNSA. The CDR3 is 15 residues long. This CDR3 is CASSLLAGGRNEQFF. DNA of the CDR3: TGTGCCAGCAGCTTACTAGCGGGGGGGCGTAATGAGCAGTTCTTC.

The gene calls are TRBV4-1 and TRBJ1-2; possibly TRBD1 for D (5 bases). The V gene lost 4 bases and the J gene lost 5 bases, with 14 bases spanning the gap. CDR1 and CDR2 from the germline V gene are MGHRA and YSYEKL. This CDR3 spans 14 amino acids. In DNA, the CDR3 is TGCGCCAGCAGCCTCCTCCAGGGAGGATATGGCTACACCTTC. Translation: CASSLLQGGYGYTF.

J is TRBJ2-2 and V is TRBV9, with D perhaps TRBD2 (6 bases). CDR3 size: 14 residues. Germline assignment: CDR1 SGDLS and CDR2 YYNGEE. V shed 1 base and J shed 7 bases, with 11 bases lying between them. CDR3 in amino acids: CASSVSTGSGELFF. As DNA, the CDR3 is TGTGCCAGCAGCGTATCTACCGGGAGCGGGGAGCTGTTTTTT.

V usage is TRBV6-5 and J usage is TRBJ2-1; D perhaps matches TRBD1 (6 bases). Germline loops: CDR1 MNHEY, CDR2 SVGAGI. CDR3 length: 15 residues. Trimming stripped 8 bases from V and 4 bases from J, with 18 bases between. CDR3 DNA sequence: TGTGCCAGCCCTACAGACAGGTACCAATACAATGAGCAGTTCTTC. This sequence encodes CASPTDRYQYNEQFF.

This clone was observed many times. The genes are TRBV28 and TRBJ2-2; 8 nucleotides line up with TRBD1. The CDR3 consists of 16 residues. Trimming removed 2 bases from V and 6 bases from J; junction bases left unmatched: 8. In germline, CDR1 is MDHEN, CDR2 SYDVKM. The CDR3 nucleotides are TGTGCCAGCAGTTTAGGCAGGGGGCATCGGGCCGGGGAGCTGTTTTTT. It encodes CASSLGRGHRAGELFF.

The gene calls are TRBV18 and TRBJ2-7; 7 bases align to TRBD1. In germline, CDR1 is KGHSH, CDR2 LQKENI. The trim removed 3 bases at V and 2 bases at J, leaving 4 bases unmatched. The CDR3 has 14 residues. The chain's CDR3 is CASSPRTGAYEQYF. The CDR3 DNA sequence: TGTGCCAGCTCACCGCGGACAGGAGCCTACGAGCAGTACTTC.

Comments on this clone: Other nucleotide sequences in the sample specify the same CDR3. V and J are TRBV4-3 and TRBJ1-1; D is perhaps TRBD1 (6 bases). Looked up from germline, CDR1 is LGHNA and CDR2 is YSLEER. There are 15 residues in the CDR3. Between the trimmed V and J ends, which lost 0 bases and 1 base, there was a span of 9 bases. CDR3 loop: CASSQDLGGNTEAFF. CDR3 bases: TGCGCCAGCAGCCAAGATCTAGGGGGGAACACTGAAGCTTTCTTT.

The chain uses TRBV5-5 and TRBJ1-2; 8 nucleotides agree with TRBD1. Looked up from germline, CDR1 is SGHKS and CDR2 is YYEKEE (reference sequence). The CDR3 covers 16 residues. V shed 0 bases and J 4 bases; nucleotides not matched to a gene: 8. The CDR3 sequence: CASSLGTTGVGYGYTF. The CDR3 DNA follows: TGTGCCAGCAGCTTGGGGACGACAGGGGTTGGCTATGGCTACACCTTC.

The CDR3 DNA reads as TGTGCCAGCAGCGTGGGGACAATCACCCCCTACGAGCAGTACTTC. It yields the protein CASSVGTITPYEQYF. The chain recombines TRBV9 with TRBJ2-7; D is perhaps TRBD1 (6 bases). This CDR3 is built from 15 residues. Per germline, CDR1 SGDLS and CDR2 YYNGEE. The V gene lost 2 bases and the J gene lost 2 bases, with 14 bases spanning the gap.

This chain joins TRBV4-1 and TRBJ1-1, with TRBD1 matching 7 bases. The V gene end was trimmed by 2 bases and the J gene end by 9 bases; junction bases not matched to a gene: 12. Germline V CDR1 and CDR2: MGHRA, YSYEKL. The CDR3 extends over 15 amino acids. The CDR3 DNA sequence: TGCGCCAGCAGCCAAAACTCGGACAGGACTGGGAAAGCTTTCTTT. Translation gives CASSQNSDRTGKAFF.

The CDR3 DNA reads as TGTGCCACTGGACAGGGGGACTATGGCTACACCTTC. Its translation: CATGQGDYGYTF. The V gene is TRBV10-3, the J gene TRBJ1-2, with TRBD1 identical over 10 bases. Germline V lookup: CDR1 ENHRY, CDR2 SYGVKD. This CDR3 spans 12 amino acids. V lost 10 bases, J lost 3 bases, and 2 bases stayed unmatched.

The chain has TRBV21-1 and TRBJ2-7; no DNA check was done on the table's D call, TRBD1. TRBV21-1 is listed as a pseudogene. There are 15 residues in the CDR3. The CDR3 DNA follows: TGTGCCAGCAGCCCCACGGGGACAGGAGAAAGCGAGCAGTACTTC. Residues: CASSPTGTGESEQYF.

Notes on this clone: Distinct nucleotide sequences in the sample also encode this CDR3. The chain is built from TRBV7-2 and TRBJ1-6; no definite D call. Trimming took off 1 base at V and 0 bases at J, with 7 bases between the two ends. The CDR3 has 16 amino acids. The V gene's germline CDR1 is SGHTA and CDR2 FQGNSA. The CDR3 DNA reads TGTGCCAGCAGCTTAGGAGGGAGCTCCTATAATTCACCCCTCCACTTT. This gives the protein CASSLGGSSYNSPLHF.

This chain connects TRBV27 to TRBJ2-3, with 13 nucleotides matching TRBD2. CDR1 and CDR2 from the germline V gene are MNHEY and SMNVEV (reference sequence). Losses at the gene ends were 3 bases for V and 6 bases for J; bases not matched to a gene: 9. The CDR3 loop spans 17 amino acids. CDR3 protein: CASSFQLAGGLRDTQYF. The CDR3 region has the DNA TGTGCCAGCAGTTTCCAACTAGCGGGGGGGCTTCGCGATACGCAGTATTTT.

In its sample, this clone was seen once. The V call is TRBV4-2, the J call TRBJ1-1; 11 bases are shared with TRBD1. V was pared by 5 bases and J by 4 bases, with 9 bases of the junction left unmatched. The CDR3 spans 16 residues. Germline CDR1 LGHNA, CDR2 YNFKEQ. DNA of the CDR3: TGTGCCAGCAGCTCAGGACAGGGGGCGGGAGGCACTGAAGCTTTCTTT. Protein product: CASSSGQGAGGTEAFF.

This chain connects TRBV19 to TRBJ1-5; TRBD1 might be the D (6 bases). Germline V gives CDR1 LNHDA, CDR2 SQIVND (reference sequence). CDR3 length equals 16 residues. The V and J ends lost 3 bases and 3 bases respectively, with 15 bases between them. For the CDR3, the DNA is TGTGCCAGTAGTATTACCGGGACATACGTCAATCAGCCCCAGCATTTT. It yields the protein CASSITGTYVNQPQHF. Using reference TRBV19 and TRBJ1-5 for the parts outside the CDR3, the full variable domain is DGGITQSPKYLFRKEGQNVTLSCEQNLNHDAMYWYRQDPGQGLRLIYYSQIVNDFQKGDIAEGYSVSREKKESFPLTVTSAQKNPTAFYLCASSITGTYVNQPQHFGDGTRLSIL.

J is TRBJ2-1 and V is TRBV9; 9 bases align to TRBD2. The V and J ends lost 6 bases and 4 bases, in that order; junction bases with no gene match: 8. Looked up from germline, CDR1 is SGDLS and CDR2 is YYNGEE. The CDR3 length is 15 residues. CDR3 nucleotide sequence: TGTGCCAGCACGGATAGCGGGGGCCCTTACAATGAGCAGTTCTTC. It is translated as CASTDSGGPYNEQFF.

This clone was found a few times. J is TRBJ1-3 and V is TRBV7-3, with a weak D call TRBD1 (6 bases). The V gene's germline CDR1 is SGHTA and CDR2 FQGTGA. CDR3 length: 16 residues. Trimming shortened V by 0 bases and J by 3 bases, and 12 bases separated the two germline ends. The CDR3 spells CASSLTGGQNGNTIYF. CDR3 sequence (DNA): TGTGCCAGCAGCTTAACCGGGGGGCAGAATGGAAACACCATATATTTT. Supplemented by reference TRBV7-3 and TRBJ1-3, the full variable domain reads GAGVSQTPSNKVTEKGKYVELRCDPISGHTALYWYRQSLGQGPEFLIYFQGTGAADDSGLPNDRFFAVRPEGSVSTLKIQRTERGDSAVYLCASSLTGGQNGNTIYFGEGSWLTVV.

This sequence joins TRBV28 and TRBJ1-2; perhaps TRBD1 as D (6 bases). Trimming took off 5 bases at V and 7 bases at J, with 17 bases between the two ends. The CDR3 is 14 residues long. The V gene's germline CDR1 is MDHEN and CDR2 SYDVKM. The CDR3 nucleotides are TGTGCCAGCAGTGTGGGGGGGGGCTGGAGTGGCTACACCTTC. It yields the protein CASSVGGGWSGYTF.